This note documents a single TCR beta chain sequence. Antigen specificity is unknown. The data stem from a study of shared clonotypes between healthy human individuals. About the research overall: CD4 naive and memory got three plates each, CD8 naive two, CD8 memory one. The study, taken as a whole, reports: Clonotypes shared by all four donors outscored non-shared clonotypes in generation probability. A handful of donors showed sharing of about 5.5% of naive CD4 clonotypes.

Original processing notes: Junction-only sequences without quality scores were provided by ImmunoSEQ, so filtering was different. TCRdb keeps only in-frame clones here, not all; method: immunoSEQ multiplex PCR. V, J and clone size reflect that table, while D and trimming were determined from the DNA. The sample lists some 1,100,000 clones; 78% were seen once. Germline assignment: CDR1 MNHEY and CDR2 SVGAGI. Trimming cost V 7 bases and J 8 bases, with 11 bases left between them. This CDR3 is 11 amino acids long. The sample taken for sequencing was memory CD4+ T cells from PBMCs. The sample's subset: CD45RA-negative fraction. This chain connects TRBV6-5 to TRBJ1-2, with D perhaps TRBD1 (5 bases). The sequence derives from a man younger than 35 in good health. Some clones in this sample may be carry-over from other donors' samples. The CDR3 DNA follows: TGTGCCAGCAAGGGGAGGGGAGGCTACACCTTC. This sequence encodes CASKGRGGYTF.